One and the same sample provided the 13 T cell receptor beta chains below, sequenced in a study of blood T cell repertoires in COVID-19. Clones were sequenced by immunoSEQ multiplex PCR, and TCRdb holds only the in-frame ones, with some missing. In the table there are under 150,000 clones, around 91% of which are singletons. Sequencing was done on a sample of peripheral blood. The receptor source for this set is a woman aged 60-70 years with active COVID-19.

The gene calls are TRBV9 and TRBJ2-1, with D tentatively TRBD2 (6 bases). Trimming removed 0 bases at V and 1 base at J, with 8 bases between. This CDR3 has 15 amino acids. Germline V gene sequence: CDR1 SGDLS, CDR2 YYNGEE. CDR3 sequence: CASSVGRESYNEQFF. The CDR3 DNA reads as TGTGCCAGCAGCGTAGGGCGGGAATCCTACAATGAGCAGTTCTTC.

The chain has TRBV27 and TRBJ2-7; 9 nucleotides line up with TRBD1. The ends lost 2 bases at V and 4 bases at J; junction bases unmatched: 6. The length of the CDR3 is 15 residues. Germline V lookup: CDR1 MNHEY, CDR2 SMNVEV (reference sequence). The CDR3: CASSLTGQGRYEQYF. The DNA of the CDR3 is TGTGCCAGCAGTTTAACGGGACAGGGAAGGTACGAGCAGTACTTC.

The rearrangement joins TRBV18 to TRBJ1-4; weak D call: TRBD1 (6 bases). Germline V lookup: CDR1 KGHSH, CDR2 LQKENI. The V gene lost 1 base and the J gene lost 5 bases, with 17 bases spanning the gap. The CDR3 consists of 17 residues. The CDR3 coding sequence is TGTGCCAGCTCACCACGCAGGGTACAGGGAGAGAATGAAAAACTGTTTTTT. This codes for CASSPRRVQGENEKLFF.

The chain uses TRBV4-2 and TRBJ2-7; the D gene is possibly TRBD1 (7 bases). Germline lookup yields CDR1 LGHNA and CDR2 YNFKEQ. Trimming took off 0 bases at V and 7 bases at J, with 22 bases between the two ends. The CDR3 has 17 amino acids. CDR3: CASSQDFRGARTGEQYF. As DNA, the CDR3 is TGTGCCAGCAGCCAAGATTTCAGGGGGGCCCGTACGGGGGAGCAGTACTTC.

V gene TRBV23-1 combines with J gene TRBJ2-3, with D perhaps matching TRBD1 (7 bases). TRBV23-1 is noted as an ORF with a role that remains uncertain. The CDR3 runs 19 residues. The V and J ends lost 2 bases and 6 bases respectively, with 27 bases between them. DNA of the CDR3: TGCGCCAGCAGTCAAAACGACAGGGACTCAGCCGGGGACGAGGATACGCAGTATTTT. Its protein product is CASSQNDRDSAGDEDTQYF.

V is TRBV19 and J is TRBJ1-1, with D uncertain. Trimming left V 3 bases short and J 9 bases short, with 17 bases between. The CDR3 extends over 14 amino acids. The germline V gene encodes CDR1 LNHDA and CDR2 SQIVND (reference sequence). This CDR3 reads CASSMAPPGFKAFF. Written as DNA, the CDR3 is TGTGCCAGTAGTATGGCGCCCCCGGGGTTCAAAGCTTTCTTT. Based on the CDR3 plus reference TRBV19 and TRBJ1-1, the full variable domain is DGGITQSPKYLFRKEGQNVTLSCEQNLNHDAMYWYRQDPGQGLRLIYYSQIVNDFQKGDIAEGYSVSREKKESFPLTVTSAQKNPTAFYLCASSMAPPGFKAFFGQGTRLTVV.

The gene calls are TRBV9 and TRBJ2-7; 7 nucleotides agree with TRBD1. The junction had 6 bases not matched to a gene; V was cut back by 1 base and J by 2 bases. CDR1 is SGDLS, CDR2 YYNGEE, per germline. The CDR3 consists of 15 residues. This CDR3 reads CASSVSRGNTYEQYF. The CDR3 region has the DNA TGTGCCAGCAGCGTATCCAGGGGGAATACCTACGAGCAGTACTTC.

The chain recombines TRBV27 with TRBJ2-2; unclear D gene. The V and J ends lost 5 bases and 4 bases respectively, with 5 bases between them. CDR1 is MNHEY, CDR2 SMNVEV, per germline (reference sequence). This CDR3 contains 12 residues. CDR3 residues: CASSLPTGELFF. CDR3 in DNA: TGTGCCAGCAGTCTTCCCACCGGGGAGCTGTTTTTT.

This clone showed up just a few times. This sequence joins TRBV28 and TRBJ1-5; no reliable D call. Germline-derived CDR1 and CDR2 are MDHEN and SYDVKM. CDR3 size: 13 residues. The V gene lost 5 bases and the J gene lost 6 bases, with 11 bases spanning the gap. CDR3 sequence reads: CASSPTLGQPQHF. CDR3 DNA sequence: TGTGCCAGCAGTCCCACCCTAGGTCAGCCCCAGCATTTT.

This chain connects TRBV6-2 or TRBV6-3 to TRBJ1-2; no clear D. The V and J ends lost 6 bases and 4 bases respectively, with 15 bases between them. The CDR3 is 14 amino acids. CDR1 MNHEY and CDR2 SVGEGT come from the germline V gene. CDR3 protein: CASSRVGRFYGYTF. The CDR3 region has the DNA TGTGCCAGCAGCCGCGTTGGGAGATTCTATGGCTACACCTTC.

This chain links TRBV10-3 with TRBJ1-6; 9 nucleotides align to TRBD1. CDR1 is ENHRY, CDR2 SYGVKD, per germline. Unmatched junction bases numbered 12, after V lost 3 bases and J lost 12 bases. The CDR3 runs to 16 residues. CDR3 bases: TGTGCCATCAGTGATCGGGACAGGGTTTTACGCGGACCCCTCCACTTT. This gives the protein CAISDRDRVLRGPLHF.

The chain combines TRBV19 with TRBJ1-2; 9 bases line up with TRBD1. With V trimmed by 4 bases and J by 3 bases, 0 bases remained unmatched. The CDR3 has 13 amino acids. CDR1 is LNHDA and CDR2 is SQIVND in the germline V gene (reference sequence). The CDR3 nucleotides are TGTGCCAGTAGTAGGACAGGGGACTATGGCTACACCTTC. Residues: CASSRTGDYGYTF.

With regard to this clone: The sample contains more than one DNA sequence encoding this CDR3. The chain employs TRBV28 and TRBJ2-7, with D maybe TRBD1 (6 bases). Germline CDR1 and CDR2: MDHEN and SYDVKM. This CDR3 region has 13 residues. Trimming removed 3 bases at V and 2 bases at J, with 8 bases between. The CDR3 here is CASSLGQTYEQYF. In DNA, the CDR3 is TGTGCCAGCAGTTTGGGACAAACCTACGAGCAGTACTTC. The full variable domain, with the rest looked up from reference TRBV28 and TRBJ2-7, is DVKVTQSSRYLVKRTGEKVFLECVQDMDHENMFWYRQDPGLGLRLIYFSYDVKMKEKGDIPEGYSVSREKKERFSLILESASTNQTSMYLCASSLGQTYEQYFGPGTRLTVT.